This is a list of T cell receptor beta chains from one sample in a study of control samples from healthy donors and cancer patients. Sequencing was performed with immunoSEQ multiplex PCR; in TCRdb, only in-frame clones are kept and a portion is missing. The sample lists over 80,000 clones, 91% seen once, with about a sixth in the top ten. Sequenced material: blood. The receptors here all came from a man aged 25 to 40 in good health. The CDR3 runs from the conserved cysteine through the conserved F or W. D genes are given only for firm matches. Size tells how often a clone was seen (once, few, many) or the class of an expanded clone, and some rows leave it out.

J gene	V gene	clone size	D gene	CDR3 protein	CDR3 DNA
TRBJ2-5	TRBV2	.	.	CASMGAETQYF	TGTGCCAGCATGGGGGCGGAGACCCAGTACTTC
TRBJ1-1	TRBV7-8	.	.	CASSLMVEDRTEAFF	TGTGCCAGCAGCTTAATGGTGGAAGATAGGACTGAAGCTTTCTTT
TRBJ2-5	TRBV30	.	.	CAWSPGLTQYF	TGTGCCTGGAGTCCGGGGTTGACCCAGTACTTC
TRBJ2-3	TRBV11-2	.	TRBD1	CASSLGDRVRDTQYF	TGTGCCAGCAGCTTAGGGGACAGGGTGAGGGATACGCAGTATTTT
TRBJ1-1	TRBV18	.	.	CASSPLRGTEAFF	TGTGCCAGCTCACCACTAAGGGGTACTGAAGCTTTCTTT
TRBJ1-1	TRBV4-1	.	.	CASSQDPFPPVRYTEAFF	TGCGCCAGCAGCCAAGACCCTTTCCCCCCCGTCCGATACACTGAAGCTTTCTTT
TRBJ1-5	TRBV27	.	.	CASSSQALSNQPQHF	TGTGCCAGCAGCTCCCAGGCACTTAGCAATCAGCCCCAGCATTTT
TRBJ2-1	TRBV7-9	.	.	CASQFRGIGSYNEQFF	TGTGCCAGCCAGTTCAGGGGAATTGGCTCCTACAATGAGCAGTTCTTC
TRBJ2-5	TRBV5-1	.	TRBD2	CASSPGLAGTRETQYF	TGCGCCAGCAGCCCGGGACTAGCGGGAACGAGAGAGACCCAGTACTTC
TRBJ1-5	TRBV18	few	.	CASSPRMASGDQPQHF	TGTGCCAGCTCACCTCGTATGGCATCAGGTGATCAGCCCCAGCATTTT
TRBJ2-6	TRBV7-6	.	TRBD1	CASSLRGGSTGANVLTF	TGTGCCAGCAGCTTGCGAGGGGGCAGCACTGGGGCCAACGTCCTGACTTTC
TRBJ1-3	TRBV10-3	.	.	CAISSGLHSGNTIYF	TGTGCCATCTCCTCCGGACTGCACTCTGGAAACACCATATATTTT
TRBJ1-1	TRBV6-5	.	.	CASSYSRQNTEAFF	TGTGCCAGCAGTTACTCGAGACAGAACACTGAAGCTTTCTTT
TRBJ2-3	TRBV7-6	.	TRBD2	CASSVILAGGREGTDTQYF	TGTGCCAGCAGCGTAATACTAGCGGGAGGTCGGGAGGGCACAGATACGCAGTATTTT
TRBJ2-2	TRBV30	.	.	CAWRAGTNTGELFF	TGTGCCTGGAGGGCGGGGACGAACACCGGGGAGCTGTTTTTT
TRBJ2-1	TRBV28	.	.	CASSLFLAEQFF	TGTGCCAGCAGTTTATTCCTGGCGGAGCAGTTCTTC
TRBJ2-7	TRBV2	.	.	CASSGTAREQYF	TGTGCCAGCAGTGGGACCGCTCGCGAGCAGTACTTC
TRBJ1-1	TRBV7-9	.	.	CASSSGRENTEAFF	TGTGCCAGCAGCTCGGGACGGGAGAACACTGAAGCTTTCTTT